Below, 8 T cell receptor beta chains from the same sample are listed, as sequenced in a study of post-analysis software for immune sequencing data (dated by TCRdb to 2013 to 2016). Points the paper makes about the study in general: Roughly 5 TRBV segments, including TRBV5-6, TRBV5-1 and TRBV20-1, were significantly more frequent in patients than controls.

Library method: PCR. Sequenced on an Illumina HiSeq 2500. To reduce PCR and sequencing biases, unique molecular identifiers were built into the TCR beta cDNA libraries. Clones were called with MiXCR by TCRdb after fastp trimmed the public reads at Q25, and only in-frame beta chains were retained. Rows merge per CDR3 protein into single entries with the most common DNA and genes. The sample table holds approximately 440,000 distinct CDR3 sequences, of which around 40% were seen once. Of the sample, roughly an eighth falls within the top ten clones. These receptors' targets are unknown. The specimen sequenced was blood. The receptors were gathered from a girl aged 5 to 17 with multiple sclerosis.

The chain joins TRBV28 to TRBJ2-3, with TRBD2 identical over 7 bases. Looked up from germline, CDR1 is MDHEN and CDR2 is SYDVKM. The CDR3 runs to 16 residues. V trimming: 6 bases; J trimming: 4 bases; junction bases outside the gene matches: 13. The CDR3 region is CASSPLRLAESDTQYF. The CDR3 bases are TGTGCCAGCAGCCCCTTGCGGCTAGCGGAATCAGATACGCAGTATTTT. The whole variable domain, filled in from reference TRBV28 and TRBJ2-3, reads DVKVTQSSRYLVKRTGEKVFLECVQDMDHENMFWYRQDPGLGLRLIYFSYDVKMKEKGDIPEGYSVSREKKERFSLILESASTNQTSMYLCASSPLRLAESDTQYFGPGTRLTVL.

The gene calls are TRBV25-1 and TRBJ1-1; weak D call: TRBD1 (6 bases). The CDR3 has 15 amino acids. Germline V gene data show CDR1 as MGHDK and CDR2 as SYGVNS. Between the trimmed V and J ends, which lost 8 bases and 1 base, there was a span of 17 bases. The CDR3 loop reads CASPDTSGANTEAFF. In DNA form, the CDR3 reads TGTGCCAGCCCGGACACCTCGGGGGCGAACACTGAAGCTTTCTTT. Filled out from reference TRBV25-1 and TRBJ1-1, the complete variable domain reads EADIYQTPRYLVIGTGKKITLECSQTMGHDKMYWYQQDPGMELHLIHYSYGVNSTEKGDLSSESTVSRIRTEHFPLTLESARPSHTSQYLCASPDTSGANTEAFFGQGTRLTVV.

This chain links TRBV20-1 with TRBJ1-2, with D uncertain. Per germline, CDR1 DFQATT and CDR2 SNEGSKA (reference sequence). V was trimmed by 6 bases and J by 10 bases, leaving 9 bases between them. The CDR3 has 9 amino acids. CDR3 region: CSAEGFYTF. The CDR3 DNA sequence: TGCAGTGCGGAGGGTTTCTACACCTTC.

This clonotype was seen repeatedly, ten times or more. The chain combines TRBV5-5 with TRBJ2-1; D is perhaps TRBD1 (5 bases). Germline assignment: CDR1 SGHKS and CDR2 YYEKEE (reference sequence). Trimming removed 0 bases at V and 2 bases at J, with 9 bases between. CDR3 size: 15 residues. CDR3 amino acids: CASSLGTSAYNEQFF. The CDR3 region has the DNA TGTGCCAGCAGCTTGGGGACATCAGCCTACAATGAGCAGTTCTTC.

The chain couples TRBV20-1 to TRBJ2-1, with TRBD2 matching 13 bases. The trim removed 5 bases at V and 9 bases at J, leaving 10 bases unmatched. Germline CDR1 DFQATT, CDR2 SNEGSKA (reference sequence). The CDR3 contains 15 residues. The DNA of the CDR3 is TGCAGTGCTCATGGAGGGACTAGCGGGAAGGTTGAGCAGTTCTTC. Translated, it gives CSAHGGTSGKVEQFF.

Worth noting for this clonotype: One junction end does not reproduce the germline sequence, and a read error may be involved. The rearrangement links TRBV5-1 to TRBJ2-1; 8 nucleotides match TRBD1. The germline V gene encodes CDR1 SGHRS and CDR2 YFSETQ. The CDR3 length is 16 residues. The CDR3 loop reads CASDNPRQGTYNGQFF. The CDR3 DNA reads as TGCGCCAGCGACAACCCCCGACAGGGGACCTACAATGGGCAGTTCTTC.

J is TRBJ1-5 and V is TRBV5-1; D gene ambiguous. From germline, CDR1 is SGHRS and CDR2 YFSETQ. This CDR3 spans 13 amino acids. V lost 0 bases, J lost 1 base, and 2 bases lay in between. CDR3 region: CASSLVSNQPQHF. CDR3 bases: TGCGCCAGCAGCTTGGTCAGCAATCAGCCCCAGCATTTT.

The chain combines TRBV10-3 with TRBJ2-3; D unclear. The length of the CDR3 is 14 residues. Germline CDR1 is ENHRY and CDR2 is SYGVKD. V was pared by 8 bases and J by 0 bases, with 12 bases between. The CDR3 is CAIGPGVSTDTQYF. In nucleotides, the CDR3 is TGTGCCATCGGCCCCGGTGTGAGCACAGATACGCAGTATTTT.